The present TCR beta chain was sequenced within a study of T cell repertoires in cytomegalovirus infection. In the study overall: CMV epitopes in the study were HLA-C-restricted (recently identified) and HLA-B-restricted (well studied). A matching HLA type, together with CMV infection, was signaled by public TCR beta signatures.

Worth noting for this clonotype: Its antigen is unidentified.

TCRdb called the reads again in MiXCR, with one record for every CDR3 protein. The table lists about 350,000 distinct CDR3 sequences, about 35% of them singletons, with roughly 13% in the top ten. Germline CDR1 SGDLS, CDR2 YYNGEE. Trimming took 0 bases from V and 2 from J, leaving 7 bases between them. The CDR3 is 14 residues long. General observations from the study: Pooled public TCR beta family frequency picked out CMV carriers with the relevant HLA.

The receptor comes from a human donor in good health (CMV status not recorded). Some clones in this sample may be carry-over from other donors' samples. The chain links TRBV9 to TRBJ2-3; D uncertain. Source: cultured PBMCs, taken from culture after CMV antigen stimulation. The CDR3 nucleotides read TGTGCCAGCAGCGTAGATATTACCACAGATACGCAGTATTTT. Translated: CASSVDITTDTQYF.